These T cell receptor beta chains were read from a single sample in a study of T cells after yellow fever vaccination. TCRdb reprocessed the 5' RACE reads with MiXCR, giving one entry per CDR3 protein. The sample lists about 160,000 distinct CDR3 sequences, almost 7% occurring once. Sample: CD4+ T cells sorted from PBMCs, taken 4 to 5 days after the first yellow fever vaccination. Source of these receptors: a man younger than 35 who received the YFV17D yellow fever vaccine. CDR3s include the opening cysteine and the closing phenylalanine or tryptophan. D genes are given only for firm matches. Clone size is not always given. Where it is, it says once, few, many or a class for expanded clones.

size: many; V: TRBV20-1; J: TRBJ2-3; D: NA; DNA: TGCAGTGCTAGTACCGGGGGAGGTGGAGATACGCAGTATTTT; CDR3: CSASTGGGGDTQYF
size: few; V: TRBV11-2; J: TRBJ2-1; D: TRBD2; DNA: TGTGCCAGCAGACACTCCGGGACTAGCGGTGAGCAGTTCTTC; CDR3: CASRHSGTSGEQFF
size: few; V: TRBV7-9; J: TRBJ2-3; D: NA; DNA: TGTGCCAGCAGTAGTGCTCGGGGCAGCCCGTTAGATACGCAGTATTTT; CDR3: CASSSARGSPLDTQYF
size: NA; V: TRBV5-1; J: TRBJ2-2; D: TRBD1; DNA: TGCGCCAGCAGCTTGGCAAGGACAGGGAACACCGGGGAGCTGTTTTTT; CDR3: CASSLARTGNTGELFF
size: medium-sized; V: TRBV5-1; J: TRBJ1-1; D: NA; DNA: TGCGCCAGCAGCACCAGGGGCTCGGACACTGAAGCTTTCTTT; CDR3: CASSTRGSDTEAFF
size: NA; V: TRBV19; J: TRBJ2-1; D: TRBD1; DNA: TGTGCCAGTAGTATAGGAGGGGGCTTATTCAATGAGCAGTTCTTC; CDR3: CASSIGGGLFNEQFF
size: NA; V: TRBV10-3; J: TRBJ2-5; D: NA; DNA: TGTGCCATCAGTGAGTCTGGGGCCAACCAAGAGACCCAGTACTTC; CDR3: CAISESGANQETQYF
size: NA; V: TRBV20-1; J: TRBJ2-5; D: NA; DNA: TGCAGTGCTCCGACAGGCTCCCAAGAGACCCAGTACTTC; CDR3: CSAPTGSQETQYF
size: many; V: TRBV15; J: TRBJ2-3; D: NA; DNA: TGTGCCACCAGCAGAGAATTCGGAGGGCATAGTGCAGATACGCAGTATTTT; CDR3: CATSREFGGHSADTQYF
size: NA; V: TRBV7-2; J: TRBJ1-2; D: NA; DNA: TGTGCCAGCAGCTTACGGGGGAGGGGCTACACCTTC; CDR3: CASSLRGRGYTF
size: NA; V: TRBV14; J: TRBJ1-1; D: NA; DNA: TGTGCCAGCAGCCAAGTAGGCAGGGGACCCAGGGGCACTGAAGCTTTCTTT; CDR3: CASSQVGRGPRGTEAFF
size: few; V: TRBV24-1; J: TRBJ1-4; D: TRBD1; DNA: TGTGCCACCAGTGATCCCGGACAGGGAAGCGAAAAACTGTTTTTT; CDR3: CATSDPGQGSEKLFF
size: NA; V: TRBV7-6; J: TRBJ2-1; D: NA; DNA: TGTGCCAGCAGCTTAGCGCACGGTGCTGAGCAGTTCTTC; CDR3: CASSLAHGAEQFF
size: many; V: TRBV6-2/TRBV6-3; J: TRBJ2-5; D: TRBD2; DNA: TGTGCCAGCGAGTCGGGCGGGGGACGCGAGACCCAGTACTTC; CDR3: CASESGGGRETQYF
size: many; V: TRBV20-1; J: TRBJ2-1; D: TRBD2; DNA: TGCAGTGCCCCCGGGACTAGCGGGGGGGCCTACAATGAGCAGTTCTTC; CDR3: CSAPGTSGGAYNEQFF
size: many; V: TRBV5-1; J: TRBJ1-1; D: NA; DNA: TGTGCCAGCAGTTTAGGGACTGAAGCTTTCTTT; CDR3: CASSLGTEAFF
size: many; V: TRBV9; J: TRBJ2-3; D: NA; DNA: TGTGCCAGCAGCGTGGGGGAACTCACAGATACGCAGTATTTT; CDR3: CASSVGELTDTQYF
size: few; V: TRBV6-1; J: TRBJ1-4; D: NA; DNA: TGTGCCAGCTCGGGTCCCCTAGCAACTAATGAAAAACTGTTTTTT; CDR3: CASSGPLATNEKLFF
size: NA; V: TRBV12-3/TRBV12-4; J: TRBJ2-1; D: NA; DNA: TGTGCCAGCAGGGGCTCGGGAGCAGAGGTGCAGTTCTTC; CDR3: CASRGSGAEVQFF
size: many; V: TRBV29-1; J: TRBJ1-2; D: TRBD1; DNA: TGCAGCGTTGAAGCCCCCGGGACAGGGTTCGGCTACACCTTC; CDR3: CSVEAPGTGFGYTF
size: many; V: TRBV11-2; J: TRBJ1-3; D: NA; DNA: TGTGCCAGCAGCTCCCGCTGGGCGGGCAGCTCTGGAAACACCATATATTTT; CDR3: CASSSRWAGSSGNTIYF
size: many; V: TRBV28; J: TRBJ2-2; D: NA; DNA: TGTGCCAGCACTGTCACATACACCGGGGAGCTGTTTTTT; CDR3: CASTVTYTGELFF
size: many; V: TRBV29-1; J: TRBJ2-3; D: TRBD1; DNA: TGCAGCGTTGGGCGACAGGGGGCAACAGATACGCAGTATTTT; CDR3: CSVGRQGATDTQYF
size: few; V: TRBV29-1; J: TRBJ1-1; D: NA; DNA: TGCAGCGTCAATCTAGATTGGAGTAACACTGAAGCTTTCTTT; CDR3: CSVNLDWSNTEAFF
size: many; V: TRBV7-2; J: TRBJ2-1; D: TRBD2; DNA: TGTGCCAGCAGGGTGACACTAGCGGACAATGAGCAGTTCTTC; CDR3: CASRVTLADNEQFF
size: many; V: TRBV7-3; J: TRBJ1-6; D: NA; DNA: TGTGCCAGCAGCTTAGTCGGGGGAGAAGGGACACCCCTCCACTTT; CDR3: CASSLVGGEGTPLHF
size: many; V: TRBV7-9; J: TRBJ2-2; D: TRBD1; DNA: TGTGCCAGCAGCCATCAGGACAGGCCCACCGGGGAGCTGTTTTTT; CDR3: CASSHQDRPTGELFF
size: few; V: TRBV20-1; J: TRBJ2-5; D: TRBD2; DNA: TGCAGTGCTAGAGATCTTCCTAGCGGGGGGTGGGAGACCCAGTACTTC; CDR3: CSARDLPSGGWETQYF
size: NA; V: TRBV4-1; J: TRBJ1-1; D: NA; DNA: TGTGCCAGCAGCCCCCGGGACCGCGAAGGGGTCACTGAAGCTTTCTTT; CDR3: CASSPRDREGVTEAFF
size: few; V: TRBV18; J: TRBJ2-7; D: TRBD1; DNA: TGTGCCAGCACGGGGACAGCTACCTACGAGCAGTACTTC; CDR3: CASTGTATYEQYF
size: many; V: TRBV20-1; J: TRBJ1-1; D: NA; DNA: TGCAGTGCTAGAGACCTTCGAAGCCGAGCTTTCTTT; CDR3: CSARDLRSRAFF
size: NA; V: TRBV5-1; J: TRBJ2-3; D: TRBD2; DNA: TGCGCCAGCACCTCTACGCCCGGGGGGGCGGGCACAGATACGCAGTATTTT; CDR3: CASTSTPGGAGTDTQYF
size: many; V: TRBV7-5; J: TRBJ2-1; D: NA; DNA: TGTATCTCGGAAGAGTTCAGGGGCCATGAGCAGTTCTTC; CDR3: CISEEFRGHEQFF
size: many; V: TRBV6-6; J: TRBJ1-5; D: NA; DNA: TGTGCCAGCGGGGCCAGCGGTGGTCAGCCCCAGCATTTT; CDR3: CASGASGGQPQHF
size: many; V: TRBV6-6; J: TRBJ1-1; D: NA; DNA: TGTGCCAGCAACAAGGACAGGAACACTGAAGCTTTCTTT; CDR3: CASNKDRNTEAFF
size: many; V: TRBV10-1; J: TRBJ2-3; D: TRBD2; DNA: TGCGCCAGCGGTCCCGGGACTAGGGGTCCAGATACGCAGTATTTT; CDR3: CASGPGTRGPDTQYF
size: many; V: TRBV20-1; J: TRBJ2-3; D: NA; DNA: TGCAGTGCAGCCGCGGGGGCGGGCACAGATACGCAGTATTTT; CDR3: CSAAAGAGTDTQYF
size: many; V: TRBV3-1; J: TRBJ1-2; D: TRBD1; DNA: TGTGCCAGCAGCCACCTCACAGGGGGTAATGGCTACACCTTC; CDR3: CASSHLTGGNGYTF
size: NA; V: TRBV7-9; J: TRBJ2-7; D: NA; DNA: TGTGCCAGCAGCCGTCAATTGCAGGGTGAGCAGTACTTC; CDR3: CASSRQLQGEQYF
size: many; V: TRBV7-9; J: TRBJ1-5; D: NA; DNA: TGTGCCAGCAGCCAGGGGTGGCAGCCCAATCAGCCCCAGCATTTT; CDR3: CASSQGWQPNQPQHF
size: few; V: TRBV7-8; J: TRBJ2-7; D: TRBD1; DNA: TGTGCCAGCAGCTTAGATCCAGGGGGCGAGCAGTACTTC; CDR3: CASSLDPGGEQYF
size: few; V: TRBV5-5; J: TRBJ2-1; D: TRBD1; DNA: TGTGCCAGCAGCGTGGGGACAGGGGACCCCTACAATGAGCAGTTCTTC; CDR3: CASSVGTGDPYNEQFF
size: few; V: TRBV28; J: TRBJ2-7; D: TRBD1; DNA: TGTGCCAGCAGTGGGGGACAGAACTACGAGCAGTACTTC; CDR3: CASSGGQNYEQYF
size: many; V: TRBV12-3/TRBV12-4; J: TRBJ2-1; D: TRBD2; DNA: TGTGCCAGCAGGCATATAGCGGGGGCCATCAATGAGCAGTTCTTC; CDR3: CASRHIAGAINEQFF
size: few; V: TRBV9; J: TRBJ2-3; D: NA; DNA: TGTGCCTCTTCTATTAGGGGTGCCGCAGATACGCAGTATTTT; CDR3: CASSIRGAADTQYF
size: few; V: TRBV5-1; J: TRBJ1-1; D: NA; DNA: TGCGCCAGCAGCTTGGCGGCGAGCACTGAAGCTTTCTTT; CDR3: CASSLAASTEAFF
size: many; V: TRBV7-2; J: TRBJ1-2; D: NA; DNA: TGTGCCAGCACTGTGGGAGAGGGCTACACCTTC; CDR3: CASTVGEGYTF
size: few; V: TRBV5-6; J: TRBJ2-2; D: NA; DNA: TGTGCCAGCAGACTAGAGGCCGGGGAGCTGTTTTTT; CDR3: CASRLEAGELFF
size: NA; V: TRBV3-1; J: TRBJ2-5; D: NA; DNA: TGTGCCAGCAGACCTAAATTGATGGAGACCCAGTACTTC; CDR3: CASRPKLMETQYF
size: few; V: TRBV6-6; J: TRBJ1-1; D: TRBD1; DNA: TGTGCTAGCAGTTCAAACAGGGGGAAAGCTTTCTTT; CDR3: CASSSNRGKAFF
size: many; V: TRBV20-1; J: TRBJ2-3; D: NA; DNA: TGCAGTGCTCTCGACTGGGCTAGCACAGATACGCAGTATTTT; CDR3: CSALDWASTDTQYF
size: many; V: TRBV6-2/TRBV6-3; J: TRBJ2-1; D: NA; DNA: TGTGCCAGCAGTTCTTTATACAATGAGCAGTTCTTC; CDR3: CASSSLYNEQFF
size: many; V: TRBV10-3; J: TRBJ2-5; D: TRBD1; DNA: TGTGCCATCAGTGGGGCGGACAGGGGGCAAGAGACCCAGTACTTC; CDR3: CAISGADRGQETQYF